Listed here are 10 T cell receptor beta chains from one sample, sequenced in a study of blood T cell repertoires in COVID-19. Measured with immunoSEQ multiplex PCR; TCRdb has only the in-frame clones, and not every one. The sample has about 50,000 clones; 80% to 90% are singletons. What was sequenced was peripheral blood. The receptor set was obtained from a woman in her sixties or seventies with acute or convalescent COVID-19.

This clone has only one observation. V and J are TRBV7-9 and TRBJ2-5, with D unresolved. Germline lookup yields CDR1 SEHNR and CDR2 FQNEAQ (reference sequence). CDR3 length: 14 amino acids. V lost 1 base and J lost 6, with 12 bases in between. The DNA of the CDR3 is TGTGCCAGCAGCTTAGGGGCTTCTCCCCAGACCCAGTACTTC. This sequence encodes CASSLGASPQTQYF.

Here the CDR3 reads CASSQVNYGYTF. CDR3 nucleotides: TGTGCCAGCAGTCAGGTTAACTATGGCTACACCTTC. The chain carries TRBV28 and TRBJ1-2; D not resolved. Per the germline V gene, CDR1 is MDHEN and CDR2 is SYDVKM. V lost 5 bases and J lost 1, with 5 bases in between. There are 12 residues in the CDR3.

This clone was seen once. The rearrangement uses TRBV7-6 and TRBJ2-7; D is perhaps TRBD1 (5 bases). Germline-derived CDR1 and CDR2 are SGHVS and FNYEAQ. CDR3 size: 13 residues. Trimming shortened V by 1 base and J by 5 bases, and 9 bases separated the two germline ends. As DNA, the CDR3 is TGTGCCAGCAGCTTAGGACAGATCAACGAGCAGTACTTC. Protein: CASSLGQINEQYF.

A few counts support this clone. The chain has TRBV2 and TRBJ1-2; D gene unclear. Trimming removed 1 base at V and 4 bases at J, with 4 bases between. CDR3 length equals 12 residues. CDR1 is SNHLY, CDR2 FYNNEI, per germline. CDR3 sequence: CASSEGVYGYTF. Written as DNA, the CDR3 is TGTGCCAGCAGTGAAGGCGTCTATGGCTACACCTTC.

The CDR3 nucleotides are TGTGCCAGCAGTCCCCCCGCGGGGGGGCGCGAGCAGTACTTC. Its translation is CASSPPAGGREQYF. The J gene is TRBJ2-7, the V gene TRBV28, with 9 bases that match TRBD2. Germline V gives CDR1 MDHEN, CDR2 SYDVKM. Trimming at V came to 5 bases and at J to 6 bases, leaving 8 bases not matched to a gene. The CDR3 spans 14 residues.

A note on this clone: At one of its ends the junction is not consistent with the germline gene, which may arise from a read error. The V call is TRBV7-3, the J call TRBJ2-2; TRBD2 matches at 9 bases. CDR1 SGHTA and CDR2 FQGTGA come from the germline V gene. This CDR3 contains 15 residues. Written as DNA, the CDR3 is TGTGCCAGCAGCTTAGGACTAGCGATACACCGGGGAGCTGTTTTT. It encodes CASSLGLAIHRGAVF.

The rearrangement joins TRBV29-1 to TRBJ2-3, with D unresolved. The length of the CDR3 is 13 residues. Germline V gives CDR1 SQVTM, CDR2 ANQGSEA. V lost 6 bases and J 0 bases, leaving 10 bases between the germline ends. Here the CDR3 reads CSVQEASTDTQYF. The CDR3 region has the DNA TGCAGCGTACAAGAGGCTAGCACAGATACGCAGTATTTT.

The chain links TRBV27 to TRBJ1-1; D remains unclear. This CDR3 has 14 residues. V gave up 7 bases and J gave up 1 base, with 13 bases separating them. The V gene's germline CDR1 is MNHEY and CDR2 SMNVEV (reference sequence). CDR3 DNA: TGTGCCAGCAAACTAACCCGGTGGAACACTGAAGCTTTCTTT. Protein product: CASKLTRWNTEAFF.

The J gene is TRBJ1-5, the V gene TRBV30; D is perhaps TRBD1 (6 bases). From germline, CDR1 is GTSNPN and CDR2 SVGIG (reference sequence). CDR3 length: 15 residues. V was clipped by 0 bases and J by 6 bases, with 15 bases between them. Here the CDR3 reads CAWSVHGGGGQPQHF. The DNA of the CDR3 is TGTGCCTGGAGTGTACATGGGGGCGGAGGTCAGCCCCAGCATTTT.

The rearrangement uses TRBV19 and TRBJ1-2; D not resolved. V lost 0 bases and J lost 8, with 16 bases in between. The CDR3 spans 15 residues. CDR1 is LNHDA, CDR2 SQIVND, per germline (reference sequence). CDR3 loop: CASSIDLRAGRGYTF. CDR3 DNA: TGTGCCAGTAGTATAGATCTACGAGCGGGTAGGGGCTACACCTTC.